The clone carrying this T cell receptor beta chain was counted many times. Its antigen is as yet unknown. The entry originates in a study of CD8 T cells in ankylosing spondylitis. Study findings and constraints: From matched ankylosing spondylitis synovial fluid, disease-linked clones were reportedly recovered at significantly enriched levels.

Per the germline V gene, CDR1 is SGHTA and CDR2 is FQGNSA. Trimming took off 1 base at V and 8 bases at J, with 11 bases between the two ends. The CDR3 runs to 13 residues. Each CDR3 protein gets one entry after TCRdb re-called the 5' RACE reads with MiXCR. This table has some 130,000 distinct CDR3 sequences, roughly 8.8% appearing once. V gene TRBV7-2 combines with J gene TRBJ1-1; no clear D. The clonotype originates from a male donor with ankylosing spondylitis. Specimen: synovial fluid, either unsorted or a sorted T cell fraction (not recorded which). The DNA of the CDR3 is TGTGCCAGCAGCTTAGAATACGAGACGGAAGCTTTCTTT. Residues: CASSLEYETEAFF.